This TCR beta chain comes out of a study of blood T cells in healthy people across ages. Findings and limits, study-wide: Long-lived donors exceeded aged donors in naive CD4+ cells and diversity.

This clonotype was seen more than once but under ten times. Antigen: not known. Each donor had 8.5 to 10 milliliters of peripheral blood drawn. Extractions gave at least 5 micrograms of total RNA per sample. The germline gives CDR1 SQVTM, CDR2 ANQGSEA. Trimming left V 0 bases short and J 5 bases short, with 10 bases between. This CDR3 has 13 residues. It was with a sample-barcoded 5' primer and a J-beta primer mix that a second PCR of about 7 to 12 cycles was run. MiXCR was run by TCRdb on the 5' RACE reads, yielding one entry per CDR3 protein. The table includes about 1.8 million distinct CDR3 sequences, roughly 50% detected once.

The clonotype originates from a woman in her forties in good health. The sample was blood. V and J are TRBV29-1 and TRBJ1-2, with D tentatively TRBD1 (6 bases). CDR3 loop: CSVEERGDYGYTF. The CDR3 DNA reads TGCAGCGTTGAAGAGAGGGGGGATTATGGCTACACCTTC.